Listed here are 31 T cell receptor beta chains from one sample, sequenced in a study of shared clonotypes between healthy human individuals. The assay was immunoSEQ multiplex PCR, and TCRdb's table has in-frame clones only and misses some. The sample carries roughly 1 million clones, about four fifths recorded once. The material sequenced was memory CD4+ T cells from PBMCs. Subset noted: CD45RA-negative fraction. These receptors were collected from a man between 18 and 35 years old in good health. Some clones in this sample may be carry-over from other donors' samples.

The chain carries TRBV30 and TRBJ1-5, with 11 nucleotides matching TRBD1. Germline V gene data show CDR1 as GTSNPN and CDR2 as SVGIG (reference sequence). V gave up 4 bases and J gave up 7 bases; unmatched junction bases: 12. This CDR3 spans 16 amino acids. CDR3 nucleotide sequence: TGTGCCTGGACTGGACAGGGGGCTACGGCAGGACAGCCCCAGCATTTT. Translation: CAWTGQGATAGQPQHF.

A word on this clone: Other DNA sequences within the sample encode an identical CDR3. The chain couples TRBV5-1 to TRBJ2-7; D is undetermined. There are 13 residues in the CDR3. V lost 0 bases and J lost 6, with 10 bases in between. Germline CDR1 reads SGHRS; CDR2 reads YFSETQ. The CDR3 DNA reads as TGCGCCAGCAGCTTGGAGGCGGCTGGCGAGCAGTACTTC. It translates to CASSLEAAGEQYF.

CDR3 sequence reads: CASSPGKRVHYNEQFF. The CDR3 DNA reads as TGTGCCAGCAGCCCCGGTAAGCGGGTTCACTACAATGAGCAGTTCTTC. V and J are TRBV7-9 and TRBJ2-1; D possibly corresponds to TRBD2 (6 bases). Per the germline V gene, CDR1 is SEHNR and CDR2 is FQNEAQ (reference sequence). V was trimmed by 5 bases and J by 3 bases, leaving 17 bases between them. This CDR3 has 16 amino acids.

About this clone: Given a much more abundant clone one base away, this may be a read error. The rearrangement links TRBV30 to TRBJ1-4, with a possible D match to TRBD1 (5 bases). This CDR3 region has 15 residues. Looked up from germline, CDR1 is GTSNPN and CDR2 is SVGIG (reference sequence). CDR3 sequence: CAWGVLRARGEKLFF. The CDR3 DNA follows: TGTGCCTGGGGTGTACTCAGGGCGAGGGGCGAAAAACTGTTTTTT.

This clone is a singleton in its sample. The rearrangement links TRBV5-1 to TRBJ1-2; 7 bases line up with TRBD1. Losses at the gene ends were 4 bases for V and 3 bases for J; bases not matched to a gene: 6. Germline CDR1 and CDR2: SGHRS and YFSETQ. The CDR3 has 14 amino acids. The CDR3 nucleotides are TGCGCCAGCAGCCCGGGGGACAGAGACTATGGCTACACCTTC. It translates to CASSPGDRDYGYTF.

The chain's CDR3 is CATSRDLPGRDGTEAFF. DNA of the CDR3: TGTGCCACCAGCAGAGACCTCCCGGGGAGGGATGGGACTGAAGCTTTCTTT. The chain has TRBV15 and TRBJ1-1; D uncertain. CDR1 and CDR2 from the germline V gene are LNHNV and YYDKDF (reference sequence). The CDR3 covers 17 residues. V lost 0 bases to trimming and J lost 5 bases, with 19 bases between them.

This sequence joins TRBV29-1 and TRBJ2-6; D is possibly TRBD2 (7 bases). CDR3 length equals 17 residues. V was trimmed by 7 bases and J by 0 bases, leaving 19 bases between them. The V gene's germline CDR1 is SQVTM and CDR2 ANQGSEA. CDR3 bases: TGCAGCGCCCGCCAGGGGAGGGACCTCTCTGGGGCCAACGTCCTGACTTTC. Protein: CSARQGRDLSGANVLTF.

V and J are TRBV19 and TRBJ2-1; tentative D call: TRBD1 (6 bases). Trimming cost V 5 bases and J 0 bases, with 14 bases left between them. In germline, CDR1 is LNHDA, CDR2 SQIVND (reference sequence). This CDR3 is 16 amino acids long. The CDR3 protein is CASSADRPSSYNEQFF. DNA of the CDR3: TGTGCCAGTAGTGCCGACAGGCCGAGCTCCTACAATGAGCAGTTCTTC.

This chain connects TRBV27 to TRBJ1-5; D ambiguous. In germline, CDR1 is MNHEY, CDR2 SMNVEV (reference sequence). Trimming pared 6 bases from V and 8 bases from J, leaving 17 bases between. The CDR3 spans 14 residues. This CDR3 reads CASSLGGLGKPQHF. The CDR3, as DNA: TGTGCCAGCAGCCTAGGAGGCCTGGGCAAGCCCCAGCATTTT.

V is TRBV5-3 and J is TRBJ2-2; 9 positions match TRBD1. TRBV5-3 falls under the ORF class, with uncertain function. The CDR3 spans 17 residues. The junction had 11 bases not matched to a gene; V was cut back by 8 bases and J by 0 bases. This chain's CDR3 is CASPRDRVAANTGELFF. CDR3 in DNA: TGTGCCAGTCCCCGGGACAGGGTGGCTGCGAACACCGGGGAGCTGTTTTTT.

The chain recombines TRBV19 with TRBJ1-2; no reliable D call. Germline CDR1 and CDR2: LNHDA and SQIVND (reference sequence). The CDR3 totals 13 residues. The V end lost 6 bases, the J end lost 5 bases, and 13 bases lay between the germline ends. CDR3 in amino acids: CASRTDGSYGYTF. The CDR3 DNA follows: TGTGCCAGTAGAACTGACGGATCTTATGGCTACACCTTC.

CDR3 loop: CASSSVRSSYEQYF. The CDR3 region has the DNA TGTGCCAGCAGCTCGGTAAGGAGCTCCTACGAGCAGTACTTC. The chain carries TRBV7-2 and TRBJ2-7; D unresolved. CDR1 is SGHTA, CDR2 FQGNSA, per germline. This CDR3 is built from 14 residues. Trimming stripped 4 bases from V and 0 bases from J, with 10 bases between. The variable domain in full, with the rest retrieved from reference TRBV7-2 and TRBJ2-7, is GAGVSQSPSNKVTEKGKDVELRCDPISGHTALYWYRQSLGQGLEFLIYFQGNSAPDKSGLPSDRFSAERTGGSVSTLTIQRTQQEDSAVYLCASSSVRSSYEQYFGPGTRLTVT.

V and J are TRBV11-2 and TRBJ2-2, with D possibly matching TRBD1 (6 bases). V shed 6 bases and J shed 0 bases, with 11 bases lying between them. Germline assignment: CDR1 SGHAT and CDR2 FQNNGV. This CDR3 is 15 amino acids long. The chain's CDR3 is CASRGAWANTGELFF. The DNA of the CDR3 is TGTGCCAGCAGGGGGGCGTGGGCGAACACCGGGGAGCTGTTTTTT.

The gene calls are TRBV28 and TRBJ2-2; 10 bases are a match to TRBD2. J was trimmed by 5 bases and V by 5 bases; bases with no gene match: 8. The CDR3 totals 16 residues. CDR1 is MDHEN and CDR2 is SYDVKM in the germline V gene. The CDR3 sequence: CASSQPTSGLTGELFF. For the CDR3, the DNA is TGTGCCAGCAGTCAGCCGACTAGCGGGTTGACCGGGGAGCTGTTTTTT. Looking up the rest from reference TRBV28 and TRBJ2-2 gives the full variable domain: DVKVTQSSRYLVKRTGEKVFLECVQDMDHENMFWYRQDPGLGLRLIYFSYDVKMKEKGDIPEGYSVSREKKERFSLILESASTNQTSMYLCASSQPTSGLTGELFFGEGSRLTVL.

Note on this clone: Other DNA variants within this sample encode the same CDR3. CDR3 residues: CASSYAAGEETQYF. CDR3 DNA: TGTGCCAGCAGCTACGCGGCGGGAGAAGAGACCCAGTACTTC. The chain couples TRBV7-9 to TRBJ2-5; TRBD2 matches at 7 bases. The ends lost 4 bases at V and 3 bases at J; junction bases unmatched: 5. Germline values: CDR1 SEHNR, CDR2 FQNEAQ (reference sequence). The CDR3 covers 14 residues.

The chain joins TRBV7-9 to TRBJ2-2; D could derive from TRBD1 or TRBD2 (5 bases each). The CDR3 runs 17 residues. The V end was cut by 1 base, the J end by 0 bases, with 12 bases between. Germline CDR1 and CDR2: SEHNR and FQNEAQ (reference sequence). The CDR3 DNA reads TGTGCCAGCAGCTTAGGGTTCGGGACCGCGAACACCGGGGAGCTGTTTTTT. Its translation: CASSLGFGTANTGELFF.

The chain links TRBV7-9 to TRBJ2-7; D call uncertain. This CDR3 comprises 14 residues. V was shortened by 5 bases and J by 0 bases, with 11 bases between the two germline ends. CDR1 and CDR2 (germline): SEHNR, FQNEAQ (reference sequence). The DNA for the CDR3 is TGTGCCAGCAGCCTAAAGGCGGCCTCCTACGAGCAGTACTTC. Its translation is CASSLKAASYEQYF.

This clone was found once. J is TRBJ2-3 and V is TRBV4-2, with D possibly TRBD2 on 6 matching bases. CDR3 length: 16 residues. From germline, CDR1 is LGHNA and CDR2 YNFKEQ. V was pared by 0 bases and J by 0 bases, with 10 bases between. This chain's CDR3 is CASSQERSGSTDTQYF. The CDR3 bases are TGTGCCAGCAGCCAAGAGCGGAGCGGGAGCACAGATACGCAGTATTTT.

This sequence joins TRBV15 and TRBJ2-7; maybe TRBD2 (5 bases). Germline values: CDR1 LNHNV, CDR2 YYDKDF (reference sequence). The V end lost 2 bases, the J end lost 4 bases, and 15 bases lay between the germline ends. The CDR3 is 15 amino acids. CDR3 in amino acids: CATSRLTTQPYEQYF. The CDR3 bases are TGTGCCACCAGCAGACTGACTACGCAACCTTACGAGCAGTACTTC.

This sequence joins TRBV21-1 and TRBJ1-3. TRBV21-1 is described as a pseudogene. The CDR3 has 13 residues. The CDR3 is CASRSYSGNTIYF. CDR3 DNA: TGTGCCAGCAGGTCTTATTCTGGAAACACCATATATTTT.

The chain recombines TRBV6-1 with TRBJ1-6; 7 bases align to TRBD1. V lost 10 bases and J lost 7; bases outside the gene matches: 7. The CDR3 totals 13 residues. Germline CDR1 is MNHNS and CDR2 is SASEGT. The CDR3: CATKGQPNSPLHF. The CDR3 region has the DNA TGTGCCACCAAGGGACAGCCAAATTCACCCCTCCACTTT.

The sample holds a few counts of this clone. The chain couples TRBV9 to TRBJ1-3, with D possibly being TRBD1 (5 bases). The CDR3 loop spans 16 amino acids. V lost 0 bases and J 2 bases, leaving 12 bases between the germline ends. Germline-derived CDR1 and CDR2 are SGDLS and YYNGEE. DNA for the CDR3: TGTGCCAGCAGCGTAGCTCTGGGGGGAGCTGGAAACACCATATATTTT. It encodes CASSVALGGAGNTIYF.

The gene calls are TRBV7-9 and TRBJ1-4; D uncertain. The V and J ends lost 3 bases and 8 bases respectively, with 7 bases between them. Germline lookup yields CDR1 SEHNR and CDR2 FQNEAQ (reference sequence). The CDR3 spans 12 residues. The CDR3 DNA reads TGTGCCAGCAGCTTCGACGGGGAAAAACTGTTTTTT. This translates into CASSFDGEKLFF. The full variable domain, its missing parts supplied by reference TRBV7-9 and TRBJ1-4, is DTGVSQNPRHKITKRGQNVTFRCDPISEHNRLYWYRQTLGQGPEFLTYFQNEAQLEKSRLLSDRFSAERPKGSFSTLEIQRTEQGDSAMYLCASSFDGEKLFFGSGTQLSVL.

The chain combines TRBV30 with TRBJ2-7, with D perhaps TRBD2 (6 bases). The germline V gene encodes CDR1 GTSNPN and CDR2 SVGIG (reference sequence). This CDR3 comprises 14 residues. Trimming stripped 4 bases from V and 4 bases from J, with 17 bases between. CDR3 bases: TGTGCCTGGACCCTCCTAAGTGGGGGGTACGAGCAGTACTTC. This sequence encodes CAWTLLSGGYEQYF.

This clone was seen a handful of times. The same CDR3 is also encoded by other DNA sequences in this sample. The gene calls are TRBV4-2 and TRBJ2-3; TRBD2 might be the D (5 bases). Trimming stripped 0 bases from V and 0 bases from J, with 7 bases between. The germline CDR1 and CDR2 sequences are LGHNA and YNFKEQ. This CDR3 is 15 amino acids long. CDR3 sequence (DNA): TGTGCCAGCAGCCAAGATCGGGGTAGCACAGATACGCAGTATTTT. Its protein is CASSQDRGSTDTQYF.

The chain employs TRBV27 and TRBJ1-5, with a possible D match to TRBD1 (5 bases). This CDR3 contains 16 residues. Germline lookup yields CDR1 MNHEY and CDR2 SMNVEV (reference sequence). The V end was cut by 4 bases, the J end by 8 bases, with 21 bases between. CDR3 amino acids: CASSSGRTGGLEPQHF. CDR3 sequence (DNA): TGTGCCAGCAGTTCAGGACGGACCGGGGGTTTGGAGCCCCAGCATTTT.

This chain joins TRBV28 and TRBJ2-2; D perhaps matches TRBD1 (5 bases). This CDR3 has 17 amino acids. Germline V lookup: CDR1 MDHEN, CDR2 SYDVKM. Between the trimmed V and J ends, which lost 7 bases and 0 bases, there was a span of 18 bases. The CDR3 region is CASTLRQFQSNTGELFF. The CDR3 DNA reads as TGTGCCAGCACCCTAAGACAGTTCCAGTCGAACACCGGGGAGCTGTTTTTT.

This chain joins TRBV19 and TRBJ2-5; D call uncertain. The ends were cut back, 5 bases at V and 0 bases at J, with 10 bases in the middle. The germline CDR1 and CDR2 sequences are LNHDA and SQIVND (reference sequence). This CDR3 is 14 amino acids long. CDR3 coding DNA: TGTGCCAGTAGTTCTAGACGTAACCAAGAGACCCAGTACTTC. This gives the protein CASSSRRNQETQYF.

The V call is TRBV29-1, the J call TRBJ2-3; the match to TRBD2 covers 10 bases. J lost 1 base, V lost 7 bases, and 5 bases had no gene match. The CDR3 contains 14 residues. Germline loops: CDR1 SQVTM, CDR2 ANQGSEA. DNA for the CDR3: TGCAGCGCTGCCGGACTAGCGGGCACAGATACGCAGTATTTT. Amino acids: CSAAGLAGTDTQYF.

About this clone itself: Being one base from a much bigger clone, this may be a read error. At the DNA level, this CDR3 is encoded by other sequences in the same sample as well. The chain uses TRBV28 and TRBJ1-2; a weak D match, TRBD1 (5 bases). The CDR3 sequence is 17 residues long. Germline V lookup: CDR1 MDHEN, CDR2 SYDVKM. CDR3 amino acids: CASSSSGAMIRNYGYTF. The CDR3 DNA reads TGTGCCAGCAGCTCCTCCGGGGCGATGATAAGGAACTATGGCTACACCTTT.

The rearrangement joins TRBV29-1 to TRBJ1-1, with D tentatively TRBD1 (6 bases). The CDR3 runs 11 residues. In germline, CDR1 is SQVTM, CDR2 ANQGSEA. V was clipped by 4 bases and J by 6 bases, with 9 bases between them. CDR3 region: CSVAKGAEAFF. In DNA, the CDR3 is TGCAGCGTTGCCAAGGGGGCTGAAGCTTTCTTT.